Listed below are T cell receptor beta chains from one sample, sequenced in a study of technical replicates of blood from four donors. Produced via immunoSEQ multiplex PCR; TCRdb's table is partial and in-frame only. Among approximately 90,000 clones listed, about 96% were seen once. The sequencing sample was made of T cells isolated from PBMCs. Receptors were obtained from a human donor in good health. CDR3s include the opening cysteine and the closing phenylalanine or tryptophan. A D gene is named only where the DNA matches it firmly. Clone size is not always given. Where it is, it says once, few, many or a class for expanded clones.

D gene	V gene	clone size	J gene	CDR3 DNA	CDR3 protein
-	TRBV9	-	TRBJ1-2	TGTGCCAGCAGCGCCGGGACTGCCGCTAACTATGGCTACACCTTC	CASSAGTAANYGYTF
-	TRBV4-1	-	TRBJ2-1	TGCGCCAGCAGCCATTCCCTCGTAGCCTTGTACAATGAGCAGTTCTTC	CASSHSLVALYNEQFF
-	TRBV5-1	-	TRBJ2-3	TGCGCCAGCAGCTCCCACGGGGGGCGGGCAGATACGCAGTATTTT	CASSSHGGRADTQYF
TRBD1	TRBV19	-	TRBJ1-1	TGTGCCAGTACCGATTGGGGACAGGGAAACACTGAAGCTTTCTTT	CASTDWGQGNTEAFF
TRBD1	TRBV19	once	TRBJ1-4	TGTGCCAGTAGTATACGACAGGGTAGGGCAACTAATGAAAAACTGTTTTTT	CASSIRQGRATNEKLFF
-	TRBV19	once	TRBJ2-4	TGTGCCAGTAGTGTAGAGGGAGGAAACATTCAGTACTTC	CASSVEGGNIQYF
-	TRBV4-1	once	TRBJ2-5	TGCGCCAGCAGCCAACTACCGGGACAAGAAGAGACCCAGTACTTC	CASSQLPGQEETQYF
-	TRBV19	-	TRBJ1-1	TGTGCCAGCAGGCGGGGGAACACTGAAGCTTTCTTT	CASRRGNTEAFF
-	TRBV4-1	-	TRBJ2-7	TGCGCCAGCAGCCAAGAAACACAGTACTCCTACGAGCAGTACTTC	CASSQETQYSYEQYF
TRBD2	TRBV11-2	once	TRBJ2-3	TGTGCCAGCAGCTTTTGGACTAGCGGGGTGCCCACAGATACGCAGTATTTT	CASSFWTSGVPTDTQYF
-	TRBV6-6	-	TRBJ1-5	TGTGCCAGCAGTTACTTCGGGGGGGGTAGCAATCAGCCCCAGCATTTT	CASSYFGGGSNQPQHF
-	TRBV28	-	TRBJ1-1	TGTGCCAGCTTCCGGGCCGACAGCGAAGCTTTCTTT	CASFRADSEAFF
-	TRBV4-2	-	TRBJ2-5	TGTGCCAGCAGCCAAGAAGGGGCTGGAGAGACCCAGTACTTC	CASSQEGAGETQYF
-	TRBV19	-	TRBJ1-2	TGTGCCAGTAGTGCAGGTTATGGCTACACCTTC	CASSAGYGYTF
-	TRBV7-9	once	TRBJ1-1	TGTGCCAGCAGCTTAGCGACGGAGACTGAAGCTTTCTTT	CASSLATETEAFF
-	TRBV5-6	-	TRBJ1-6	TGTGCCAGCAGCTTCGGGCGGGGGGATAATTCACCCCTCCACTTT	CASSFGRGDNSPLHF
-	TRBV5-6	-	TRBJ2-1	TGTGCCAGCAGCTTGGGACTCCTATTCAATGAGCAGTTCTTC	CASSLGLLFNEQFF
TRBD2	TRBV27	-	TRBJ2-5	TGTGCCAGCAGTTTTTGGCGGGGGGGCCGAGAAGAGACCCAGTACTTC	CASSFWRGGREETQYF
TRBD1	TRBV7-9	-	TRBJ2-5	TGTGCCAGCAGCCCCGGAGGGACAGGGTGGCAGACCCAGTACTTC	CASSPGGTGWQTQYF
TRBD2	TRBV28	-	TRBJ2-3	TGTGCCAGCAGTTCCATTAGCGGGATAGGTGCAGATACGCAGTATTTT	CASSSISGIGADTQYF
-	TRBV18	-	TRBJ1-4	TGTGCCAGCTCCCCAGACTCCTTCGAGAGGGAAAAACTGTTTTTT	CASSPDSFEREKLFF
-	TRBV29-1	-	TRBJ1-2	TGCAGCGTTGCCCTCGGGTATTATGGCTACACCTTC	CSVALGYYGYTF
TRBD2	TRBV4-1	-	TRBJ2-7	TGCGCCAGCAGCCGTTCGGGACTACCCGCCTACGAGCAGTACTTC	CASSRSGLPAYEQYF
-	TRBV19	once	TRBJ2-7	TGTGCCAGTAGTATGATTGGTCTCAGGGGCCAGGCAAGACGCGAGCAGTACTTC	CASSMIGLRGQARREQYF
-	TRBV19	once	TRBJ1-5	TGTGCCAGTAGCACCATCGACAGTCCCCGGAATCAGCCCCAGCATTTT	CASSTIDSPRNQPQHF
TRBD1	TRBV7-9	-	TRBJ1-1	TGTGCCAGCAGCTTTAGGGGGCCTGAAGCTTTCTTT	CASSFRGPEAFF
-	TRBV5-1	-	TRBJ1-4	TGCGCCAGCAGCCACGGAAACGGGAATGAAAAACTGTTTTTT	CASSHGNGNEKLFF